This entry is about one T cell receptor (beta chain). Its target is unknown. The data are from a study of a mutant IDH1 vaccine in newly diagnosed glioma. On the study more broadly: Patients began vaccination 4-6 weeks after radiotherapy alone, or with temozolomide cycles. Previous care, which was radiotherapy, temozolomide, or both, most often involved both.

Trimming stripped 2 bases from V and 2 bases from J, with 12 bases between. Germline V gene sequence: CDR1 GTSNPN, CDR2 SVGIG (reference sequence). The CDR3 has 14 amino acids. The time point was: week 11, during vaccination. One vaccine dose held 300 ug of mutant IDH1 20-mer peptide and came with topical imiquimod. This table comes from immunoSEQ multiplex PCR, and its TCRdb copy is limited to in-frame clones, with some not included. This sample yields tens of thousands of clones, of which about 80% are seen a single time; more than 5.5% belongs to the top ten. The starting material was PBMCs, obtained from a glioma patient whose treatment included an IDH1 peptide vaccine. This sequence originates from a man in his fifties with glioma. The rearrangement uses TRBV30 and TRBJ1-1; D possibly corresponds to TRBD1 (5 bases). In nucleotides, the CDR3 is TGTGCCTGGAGTCTGGGGCCCACTAACACTGAAGCTTTCTTT. This gives the protein CAWSLGPTNTEAFF.